This entry lists 3 T cell receptor beta chains sequenced from one sample in a study of STAT5B mutations in CD4+ large granular lymphocyte leukemia. Data came from immunoSEQ multiplex PCR; TCRdb stores just in-frame clones and leaves some out. The table has around 33,000 clones, more than 60% seen once. The sequencing input was CD4+ T cells from blood buffy coats. Every receptor here comes from a human donor in good health.

V and J are TRBV6-6 and TRBJ1-5; perhaps TRBD1 as D (5 bases). Germline lookup yields CDR1 MNHNY and CDR2 SVGAGI (reference sequence). The CDR3 is 13 amino acids. Trimming took 6 bases from V and 3 from J, leaving 9 bases between them. The CDR3 spells CASSRQFNQPQHF. The CDR3 DNA reads as TGTGCCAGCAGCCGACAGTTCAATCAGCCCCAGCATTTT.

This chain links TRBV30 with TRBJ2-3, with no clear D. The germline V gene has CDR1 GTSNPN and CDR2 SVGIG (reference sequence). The CDR3 totals 15 residues. Trimming removed 1 base at V and 2 bases at J, with 13 bases between. CDR3 residues: CAWSGDLRNTDTQYF. CDR3 nucleotides: TGTGCCTGGAGTGGAGACCTTAGGAACACAGATACGCAGTATTTT.

This clone was observed once. V usage is TRBV7-9 and J usage is TRBJ2-6, with 9 bases matching TRBD1. The CDR3 is 16 residues long. Trimming took 3 bases from V and 4 from J; bases not matched to a gene: 4. CDR1 is SEHNR and CDR2 is FQNEAQ in the germline V gene (reference sequence). The CDR3 loop reads CASSLGQGAGANVLTF. The CDR3 coding sequence is TGTGCCAGCAGCTTGGGACAGGGCGCAGGGGCCAACGTCCTGACTTTC.